What follows are 27 T cell receptor beta chains derived from one specimen sequenced in a study of human T cells and chemical hapten exposure. MiXCR was run by TCRdb on the RACE reads, yielding one entry per CDR3 protein. The table lists roughly 380,000 distinct CDR3 sequences, about 5.1% of them singletons. Time point described: pre-sensitization, week 0. The treatment was: therapeutic diphenylcyclopropenone sensitization with weekly scalp DPC. The sample in question was whole blood, obtained in connection with sensitization to the hapten diphenylcyclopropenone (DPC). The receptors stem from a woman aged 45 to 65 with alopecia areata. Some clones in this sample may be carry-over from other donors' samples.

In this sample, this clonotype turned up many times. V usage is TRBV7-2 and J usage is TRBJ1-1; TRBD1 agrees at 8 bases. The CDR3 loop spans 17 amino acids. Germline trimming cut 4 bases from V and 4 bases from J; bases unmatched to any gene: 14. The V gene's germline CDR1 is SGHTA and CDR2 FQGNSA. CDR3 region: CASSSAFRGPRGTEAFF. The CDR3 bases are TGTGCCAGCAGCTCAGCCTTCAGGGGGCCGAGGGGCACTGAAGCTTTCTTT.

This clonotype has a count of ten or more. The CDR3 sequence: CASSLAGVLSYEQYF. DNA for the CDR3: TGTGCCAGCAGTTTAGCCGGGGTGCTCTCCTACGAGCAGTACTTC. The V and J genes are TRBV28 and TRBJ2-7; D is possibly TRBD2 (5 bases). The CDR3 contains 15 residues. V was trimmed by 2 bases and J by 0 bases, leaving 11 bases between them. Germline V gives CDR1 MDHEN, CDR2 SYDVKM.

This clonotype was found many times. V is TRBV27 and J is TRBJ2-1, with D perhaps TRBD2 (6 bases). Trimming stripped 5 bases from V and 2 bases from J, with 16 bases between. The CDR3 loop spans 16 amino acids. The germline V gene encodes CDR1 MNHEY and CDR2 SMNVEV (reference sequence). CDR3 sequence: CASSPLRGGPYNEQFF. CDR3 nucleotide sequence: TGTGCCAGCAGTCCCCTGAGGGGAGGCCCCTACAATGAGCAGTTCTTC.

The genes are TRBV6-5 and TRBJ2-3; TRBD2 is a possible D gene (5 bases). Trimming cost V 4 bases and J 9 bases, with 14 bases left between them. CDR3 length: 13 residues. The germline gives CDR1 MNHEY, CDR2 SVGAGI. Here the CDR3 reads CASSSPGRRTQYF. As DNA, the CDR3 is TGTGCCAGCAGTTCCCCCGGACGGAGGACGCAGTATTTT.

This clonotype was picked up many times. The V gene is TRBV9, the J gene TRBJ2-3; 12 bases agree with TRBD1. The CDR3 spans 15 residues. V shed 0 bases and J 6 bases; nucleotides not matched to a gene: 2. The germline gives CDR1 SGDLS, CDR2 YYNGEE. The CDR3 protein is CASSVEGQGADTQYF. CDR3 sequence (DNA): TGTGCCAGCAGCGTAGAGGGACAGGGGGCGGATACGCAGTATTTT.

The V and J genes are TRBV4-2 and TRBJ1-1; no reliable D call. The V end was cut by 0 bases, the J end by 3 bases, with 14 bases between. The CDR3 runs to 16 residues. CDR1 is LGHNA, CDR2 YNFKEQ, per germline. In DNA form, the CDR3 reads TGTGCCAGCAGCCAAGATGGCGGAGCGATTTACACTGAAGCTTTCTTT. As protein: CASSQDGGAIYTEAFF.

Ten or more counts support this clonotype. The rearrangement links TRBV12-3 or TRBV12-4 to TRBJ2-1; the match to TRBD2 covers 9 bases. J was trimmed by 5 bases and V by 2 bases; bases with no gene match: 7. The CDR3 contains 16 residues. As DNA, the CDR3 is TGTGCCAGCAGTTTAAGGGGAGCGGGAGGAAACAATGAGCAGTTCTTC. Translated: CASSLRGAGGNNEQFF.

V gene TRBV5-1 combines with J gene TRBJ2-1, with TRBD1 matching over 7 bases. In germline, CDR1 is SGHRS, CDR2 YFSETQ. Trimming cost V 3 bases and J 0 bases; bases outside gene matches: 3. CDR3 size: 15 residues. CDR3 region: CASSWGQPSYNEQFF. The CDR3 nucleotides read TGCGCCAGCAGCTGGGGACAGCCCTCCTACAATGAGCAGTTCTTC.

V usage is TRBV12-3 or TRBV12-4 and J usage is TRBJ1-2, with D maybe TRBD1 (5 bases). V was shortened by 1 base and J by 5 bases, with 14 bases between the two germline ends. The CDR3 covers 15 residues. In nucleotides, the CDR3 is TGTGCCAGCAGTTTAGATAGGGGCACGGGATATGGCTACACCTTC. Protein product: CASSLDRGTGYGYTF.

This clonotype was counted between two and nine times. V usage is TRBV24-1 and J usage is TRBJ1-5; the D gene is possibly TRBD1 (5 bases). V dropped 3 bases and J dropped 6 bases, with 20 bases sitting between them. The CDR3 has 17 amino acids. Germline assignment: CDR1 KGHDR and CDR2 SFDVKD. As DNA, the CDR3 is TGTGCCACCAGTGATGCGGTTCAGGGAGTCGGGCCTCAGCCCCAGCATTTT. Encoded protein: CATSDAVQGVGPQPQHF.

This clonotype occurred many times. The J gene is TRBJ1-1, the V gene TRBV6-2 or TRBV6-3; D is unclear. Per the germline V gene, CDR1 is MNHEY and CDR2 is SVGEGT. The CDR3 has 14 residues. The germline V and J ends were trimmed by 8 bases and 2 bases, with 15 bases remaining between them. In DNA, the CDR3 is TGTGCCAGCCGAACCCTGAAGGAAAACACTGAAGCTTTCTTT. It codes for CASRTLKENTEAFF.

This clonotype was observed at least ten times. In DNA, the CDR3 is TGCAGTGCAAGGAGGACTAGCGGTTACAATGAGCAGTTCTTC. Its protein is CSARRTSGYNEQFF. The chain links TRBV20-1 to TRBJ2-1, with TRBD2 matching 10 bases. The CDR3 has 14 amino acids. Germline trimming cut 6 bases from V and 4 bases from J; bases unmatched to any gene: 6. Looked up from germline, CDR1 is DFQATT and CDR2 is SNEGSKA (reference sequence).

This clonotype appeared a few times. This chain links TRBV28 with TRBJ1-2; TRBD1 matches 9 bases. The CDR3 contains 14 residues. CDR1 and CDR2 from the germline V gene are MDHEN and SYDVKM. The trim removed 2 bases at V and 7 bases at J, leaving 5 bases unmatched. CDR3 sequence: CASSLPGQGGGYTF. CDR3 in DNA: TGTGCCAGCAGTTTACCGGGACAGGGCGGTGGCTACACCTTC.

This rearrangement joins TRBV7-7 to TRBJ2-3; D not certain. CDR3 length: 12 amino acids. Trimming removed 1 base from V and 12 bases from J, with 11 bases in between. Germline V gives CDR1 SSHAT, CDR2 FNYEAQ (reference sequence). The chain's CDR3 is CASSLEGGPQYF. The CDR3 nucleotides are TGTGCCAGCAGCTTAGAGGGTGGACCTCAGTATTTT.

This clonotype was recorded many times. The V gene is TRBV12-5, the J gene TRBJ1-4; no clear D. The ends were cut back, 6 bases at V and 4 bases at J, with 12 bases in the middle. This CDR3 is built from 14 residues. Germline CDR1 LGHNT, CDR2 FRNRAP. This chain's CDR3 is CASGHDLDNEKLFF. The CDR3 region has the DNA TGTGCTAGTGGCCACGACCTGGATAATGAAAAACTGTTTTTT.

This clonotype came up many times. V is TRBV20-1 and J is TRBJ2-7; 12 bases match TRBD1. V dropped 1 base and J dropped 7; count of bases not matched to a gene: 11. Per germline, CDR1 DFQATT and CDR2 SNEGSKA (reference sequence). This CDR3 has 16 residues. The CDR3 region is CSARVRNRDRGLEQYF. CDR3 sequence (DNA): TGCAGTGCTAGAGTCAGAAACCGGGACAGGGGGCTAGAGCAGTACTTC.

The chain has TRBV10-3 and TRBJ1-6; no definite D call. Germline assignment: CDR1 ENHRY and CDR2 SYGVKD. The V end lost 11 bases, the J end lost 0 bases, and 8 bases lay between the germline ends. This CDR3 comprises 13 residues. CDR3 loop: CAVTSSYNSPLHF. Here the CDR3 DNA reads TGTGCCGTCACAAGCTCCTATAATTCACCCCTCCACTTT.

This clonotype came up a few times. V usage is TRBV10-3 and J usage is TRBJ1-1; no reliable D call. The germline gives CDR1 ENHRY, CDR2 SYGVKD. The CDR3 spans 14 residues. V shed 0 bases and J shed 4 bases, with 9 bases lying between them. The DNA for the CDR3 is TGTGCCATCAGTGAGTCGTCCTGGGGCACTGAAGCTTTCTTT. Amino acid sequence: CAISESSWGTEAFF.

In DNA, the CDR3 is TGCAGTGCTAGAGCTCCGGGACCAAACCACGAGCAGTACTTC. Translation: CSARAPGPNHEQYF. This rearrangement joins TRBV20-1 to TRBJ2-7, with D possibly called TRBD1 or TRBD2 (5 bases each). The germline gives CDR1 DFQATT, CDR2 SNEGSKA (reference sequence). The CDR3 is made up of 14 amino acids. Deletions cut 1 base from V and 5 bases from J, with 15 bases between.

Only a few counts were recorded for this clonotype. This chain links TRBV12-3 or TRBV12-4 with TRBJ1-2; D remains ambiguous. This CDR3 has 14 residues. The ends were cut back, 3 bases at V and 4 bases at J, with 12 bases in the middle. In DNA form, the CDR3 reads TGTGCCAGCAGTTTTTCCTTATCAGGCTATGGCTACACCTTC. Encoded protein: CASSFSLSGYGYTF.

The sample holds many counts of this clonotype. V is TRBV12-3 or TRBV12-4 and J is TRBJ1-5, with 9 bases that match TRBD1. This CDR3 contains 15 residues. The V segment lost 8 bases and the J segment 4 bases; nucleotides outside the gene matches: 9. In DNA, the CDR3 is TGTGCCAGCGGCGAAACAGGGGGCGGTAATCAGCCCCAGCATTTT. This gives the protein CASGETGGGNQPQHF.

This clonotype has a count of ten or more. The rearrangement links TRBV10-3 to TRBJ2-2, with 8 nucleotides matching TRBD2. With V trimmed by 1 base and J by 4 bases, 5 bases remained unmatched. The CDR3 is 16 residues long. Germline V gives CDR1 ENHRY, CDR2 SYGVKD. DNA of the CDR3: TGTGCCATCAGTGAGTTGACTAGCGAGGGCACCGGGGAGCTGTTTTTT. Translation: CAISELTSEGTGELFF.

Of note for this clonotype: An end of the junction differs from the germline gene, which may be a read error. The chain couples TRBV9 to TRBJ2-3, with D perhaps matching TRBD2 (5 bases). This CDR3 region has 14 residues. CDR1 and CDR2 (germline): SGDLS, YYNGEE. Written as DNA, the CDR3 is TGTGCCAGCAGCGTAGGATCTTGGACTGATCCCCTTGTTTTT. This translates into CASSVGSWTDPLVF.

This clonotype was recorded a few times. This chain links TRBV18 with TRBJ1-2; 12 nucleotides align to TRBD1. Trimming removed 3 bases from V and 4 bases from J; junction bases left unmatched: 15. This CDR3 region has 19 residues. The V gene's germline CDR1 is KGHSH and CDR2 LQKENI. In DNA, the CDR3 is TGTGCCAGCTCACCCCTAGCCGGGACAGGGGGCGCCCCCAGCTATGGCTACACCTTC. Translating it yields CASSPLAGTGGAPSYGYTF.

This clonotype was counted between two and nine times. The genes are TRBV10-2 and TRBJ1-6; no clear D. Trimming cost V 0 bases and J 2 bases, with 5 bases left between them. The length of the CDR3 is 15 residues. The germline V gene encodes CDR1 WSHSY and CDR2 SAAADI. CDR3 sequence: CASSESITYNSPLHF. The CDR3 nucleotides read TGCGCCAGCAGTGAGTCGATCACCTATAATTCACCCCTCCACTTT.

This clonotype was found many times. The V and J genes are TRBV29-1 and TRBJ2-1, with 9 bases lining up with TRBD1. The CDR3 loop spans 13 amino acids. CDR1 SQVTM and CDR2 ANQGSEA come from the germline V gene. J lost 9 bases, V lost 3 bases, and 6 bases had no gene match. CDR3 sequence (DNA): TGCAGCGTTGAGGGACAGGGAAGGGTTGAGCAGTTCTTC. This gives the protein CSVEGQGRVEQFF.

The chain joins TRBV12-5 to TRBJ1-4; D gene unclear. Germline loops: CDR1 LGHNT, CDR2 FRNRAP. V was cut by 6 bases and J by 4 bases, with 3 bases left in between. The CDR3 loop spans 11 amino acids. CDR3 sequence reads: CASGVNEKLFF. DNA for the CDR3: TGTGCTAGTGGCGTTAATGAAAAACTGTTTTTT.